One sample yielded the 31 T cell receptor beta chains listed below, sequenced in a study of metastatic and nonmetastatic thyroid tumors. Each patient came to thyroid surgery without any prior treatment (of any kind). TCRdb ran MiXCR on the PCR reads. Here the sample spans tens of thousands of clones, approximately 16% being singletons. Material: blood. Source of these receptors: a male donor with papillary thyroid cancer or a benign thyroid nodule (not recorded which). Some clones in this sample may be carry-over from other donors' samples.

This clone is labeled medium-sized. This sequence joins TRBV3-1 and TRBJ1-2, with TRBD1 matching 8 bases. The germline V gene has CDR1 LGHDT and CDR2 YNNKEL (reference sequence). The ends lost 0 bases at V and 7 bases at J; junction bases unmatched: 4. This CDR3 has 14 amino acids. The CDR3 DNA reads TGTGCCAGCAGCCAAGACAGGGGACAGGCTGGCTACACCTTC. Translating it yields CASSQDRGQAGYTF.

This clone was observed at least ten times. This chain connects TRBV11-2 to TRBJ1-1; perhaps TRBD1 as D (6 bases). Germline V CDR1 and CDR2: SGHAT, FQNNGV. The CDR3 has 11 residues. Trimming left V 6 bases short and J 7 bases short, with 9 bases between. CDR3 coding DNA: TGTGCCAGCAGTCAGGGGAGTGAAGCTTTCTTT. Its translation: CASSQGSEAFF.

The genes are TRBV24-1 and TRBJ2-5; D not certain. V lost 1 base to trimming and J lost 5 bases, with 4 bases between them. The V gene's germline CDR1 is KGHDR and CDR2 SFDVKD. The CDR3 runs to 12 residues. The CDR3 sequence is CATSDFGETQYF. The CDR3 nucleotides read TGTGCCACCAGTGATTTTGGGGAGACCCAGTACTTC.

This clone showed up many times. The chain carries TRBV9 and TRBJ1-1; D not certain. The CDR3 has 13 amino acids. V dropped 4 bases and J dropped 1 base, with 8 bases sitting between them. Germline-derived CDR1 and CDR2 are SGDLS and YYNGEE. The CDR3 region is CASSPQGNTEAFF. Written as DNA, the CDR3 is TGTGCCAGCAGCCCCCAAGGGAACACTGAAGCTTTCTTT.

This clone was seen ten or more times. The DNA of the CDR3 is TGTGCCAGCAGAAGGAGGGTATCTAGCACAGATACGCAGTATTTT. It encodes CASRRRVSSTDTQYF. The gene calls are TRBV6-1 and TRBJ2-3, with TRBD2 as a possible D gene (6 bases). CDR3 length: 15 residues. Germline V lookup: CDR1 MNHNS, CDR2 SASEGT. Trimming cost V 6 bases and J 0 bases, with 13 bases left between them.

This clone was observed many times. V usage is TRBV4-1 and J usage is TRBJ2-1, with D perhaps TRBD1 or TRBD2 (5 bases each). CDR1 MGHRA and CDR2 YSYEKL come from the germline V gene. This CDR3 is built from 16 residues. V was trimmed by 0 bases and J by 5 bases, leaving 14 bases between them. The CDR3 DNA reads as TGCGCCAGCAGCCAAGATTCAGGGTGGGGGAACAATGAGCAGTTCTTC. This sequence encodes CASSQDSGWGNNEQFF.

This clone appeared many times. The chain carries TRBV18 and TRBJ2-7; D gene uncertain. The CDR3 is 15 amino acids. The ends were cut back, 1 base at V and 4 bases at J, with 14 bases in the middle. The germline V gene encodes CDR1 KGHSH and CDR2 LQKENI. The CDR3 reads CASSPRLGGAYEQYF. The CDR3 DNA reads as TGTGCCAGCTCACCACGATTAGGTGGAGCGTACGAGCAGTACTTC.

In this sample, this clone turned up a few times. The chain combines TRBV7-6 with TRBJ2-7; perhaps TRBD1 as D (6 bases). This CDR3 has 15 amino acids. CDR1 SGHVS and CDR2 FNYEAQ come from the germline V gene. With 5 bases removed from V and 3 bases from J, the gap between germline ends came to 17 bases. The CDR3 loop reads CASSPYRVGGYEQYF. CDR3 DNA: TGTGCCAGCAGCCCCTACAGGGTAGGTGGCTACGAGCAGTACTTC.

The chain is built from TRBV11-3 and TRBJ1-4; D may be TRBD1 (5 bases). The CDR3 is made up of 18 amino acids. V was cut by 5 bases and J by 2 bases, with 21 bases left in between. CDR1 is SGHNT and CDR2 is YENEEA in the germline V gene. CDR3 amino acids: CASSPTKSGITTNEKLFF. In nucleotides, the CDR3 is TGTGCCAGCAGCCCGACAAAATCAGGGATAACTACTAATGAAAAACTGTTTTTT. Full variable domain (rest looked up from reference TRBV11-3 and TRBJ1-4): EAGVVQSPRYKIIEKKQPVAFWCNPISGHNTLYWYLQNLGQGPELLIRYENEEAVDDSQLPKDRFSAERLKGVDSTLKIQPAELGDSAVYLCASSPTKSGITTNEKLFFGSGTQLSVL.

The rearrangement links TRBV20-1 to TRBJ2-2; TRBD1 aligns across 8 bases. Germline CDR1 DFQATT, CDR2 SNEGSKA (reference sequence). V dropped 8 bases and J dropped 6; count of bases not matched to a gene: 5. The CDR3 is 12 amino acids. The CDR3 is CSSMDRAGELFF. The CDR3 DNA reads as TGCAGTTCTATGGACAGGGCCGGGGAGCTGTTTTTT.

Comment on this clone: A read error may be the cause here, since a much bigger clone is one base away. CDR3 nucleotide sequence: TGTGCCAGCATCTTCCGTCCCGGGACAGGGTTTCACGAGCAGTACTTC. Translating gives CASIFRPGTGFHEQYF. The V call is TRBV7-6, the J call TRBJ2-7; 9 bases fit TRBD1. CDR3 length equals 16 residues. The J segment lost 5 bases and the V segment lost 7 bases, leaving 15 bases of the junction unmatched. The V gene's germline CDR1 is SGHVS and CDR2 FNYEAQ.

This clone was observed many times. The chain combines TRBV7-2 with TRBJ2-1; D possibly matches TRBD1 or TRBD2 (5 bases each). Germline lookup yields CDR1 SGHTA and CDR2 FQGNSA. V lost 3 bases and J 7 bases, leaving 13 bases between the germline ends. This CDR3 has 14 amino acids. CDR3 DNA: TGTGCCAGCAGCTTCGCCGGGGCCCAGAATGAGCAGTTCTTC. Translated: CASSFAGAQNEQFF.

In its sample, this clone was seen many times. This chain uses TRBV12-3 or TRBV12-4 with TRBJ2-7; the D is unclear. V was shortened by 5 bases and J by 0 bases, with 11 bases between the two germline ends. The CDR3 extends over 14 amino acids. CDR3: CASSLTTASYEQYF. The CDR3 nucleotides read TGTGCCAGCAGTCTCACCACAGCCTCCTACGAGCAGTACTTC.

In its sample, this clone ranks as medium-sized (0.01 to 0.1%). The chain uses TRBV6-1 and TRBJ2-1, with 8 nucleotides matching TRBD1. This CDR3 is 14 amino acids long. CDR1 is MNHNS, CDR2 SASEGT, per germline. The V segment lost 2 bases and the J segment 5 bases; nucleotides outside the gene matches: 2. CDR3 region: CASSEWTGNNEQFF. In nucleotides, the CDR3 is TGTGCCAGCAGTGAATGGACAGGGAACAATGAGCAGTTCTTC.

This clone was seen many times. This chain joins TRBV9 and TRBJ2-5; D remains unclear. The V end lost 0 bases, the J end lost 1 base, and 4 bases lay between the germline ends. The germline V gene has CDR1 SGDLS and CDR2 YYNGEE. This CDR3 is built from 13 residues. The CDR3 DNA sequence: TGTGCCAGCAGCGTAGCCACCCAAGAGACCCAGTACTTC. Its translation is CASSVATQETQYF.

The genes are TRBV3-1 and TRBJ2-5; weak D call: TRBD2 (7 bases). CDR1 and CDR2 (germline): LGHDT, YNNKEL (reference sequence). This CDR3 is built from 14 residues. Between the trimmed V and J ends, which lost 2 bases and 7 bases, there was a span of 14 bases. CDR3 residues: CASSQRGGGRTQYF. CDR3 coding DNA: TGTGCCAGCAGCCAACGGGGAGGGGGAAGGACCCAGTACTTC.

The rearrangement links TRBV9 to TRBJ2-4; 7 bases line up with TRBD2. Trimming removed 0 bases from V and 0 bases from J; junction bases left unmatched: 3. Germline V gene sequence: CDR1 SGDLS, CDR2 YYNGEE. The CDR3 sequence is 16 residues long. The CDR3 spells CASSVELAVAKNIQYF. CDR3 nucleotides: TGTGCCAGCAGCGTAGAGCTAGCGGTAGCCAAAAACATTCAGTACTTC.

This clone has ten or more counts. The J gene is TRBJ1-2, the V gene TRBV30, with D uncertain. Trimming left V 3 bases short and J 3 bases short, with 14 bases between. The CDR3 loop spans 14 amino acids. Germline V CDR1 and CDR2: GTSNPN, SVGIG (reference sequence). CDR3 loop: CAWSDDVGHYGYTF. CDR3 coding DNA: TGTGCCTGGAGCGATGATGTGGGCCACTATGGCTACACCTTC.

Ten or more counts support this clone. J is TRBJ2-7 and V is TRBV27, with a possible D match to TRBD1 (6 bases). The CDR3 spans 14 residues. Per the germline V gene, CDR1 is MNHEY and CDR2 is SMNVEV (reference sequence). V gave up 6 bases and J gave up 7 bases, with 19 bases separating them. CDR3 sequence: CASSKRDILSEQYF. The CDR3 DNA follows: TGTGCCAGCAGCAAACGGGACATTCTTTCGGAGCAGTACTTC.

This clone was recorded at least ten times. The chain combines TRBV12-5 with TRBJ2-1, with 10 bases identical to TRBD1. The CDR3 runs to 14 residues. With 7 bases clipped from V and 9 bases from J, the junction kept 9 bases outside the gene matches. CDR1 and CDR2 from the germline V gene are LGHNT and FRNRAP. In DNA form, the CDR3 reads TGTGCTAGTGCAACCGGGACAGGGGATACTGAGCAGTTCTTC. Translating gives CASATGTGDTEQFF. Based on the CDR3 plus reference TRBV12-5 and TRBJ2-1, the full variable domain is DARVTQTPRHKVTEMGQEVTMRCQPILGHNTVFWYRQTMMQGLELLAYFRNRAPLDDSGMPKDRFSAEMPDATLATLKIQPSEPRDSAVYFCASATGTGDTEQFFGPGTRLTVL.

With regard to this clone: One end of the junction is discordant with germline, which a read error may explain. The chain carries TRBV19 and TRBJ2-7; TRBD1 or TRBD2 may be the D gene (5 bases each). This CDR3 is 13 amino acids long. Germline lookup yields CDR1 LNHDA and CDR2 SQIVND (reference sequence). CDR3 loop: CSSSLRRDHDQYF. CDR3 sequence (DNA): TGTTCCAGTAGTCTCCGCAGGGACCACGATCAGTACTTC.

This clone showed up many times. The junction departs from the called germline gene at one end, perhaps through a read error. This chain joins TRBV6-1 and TRBJ2-1; tentative D call: TRBD1 (6 bases). The germline V gene encodes CDR1 MNHNS and CDR2 SASEGT. The CDR3 is made up of 14 amino acids. The chain's CDR3 is CASREGTLDNEQFF. Written as DNA, the CDR3 is TGTGCCAGCAGGGAAGGGACATTGGACAATGAGCAGTTCTTC.

This clone is medium-sized within its sample. The chain recombines TRBV27 with TRBJ1-3, with a weak D call TRBD1 (6 bases). Germline-derived CDR1 and CDR2 are MNHEY and SMNVEV (reference sequence). CDR3 length: 14 residues. Deletions cut 5 bases from V and 1 base from J, with 9 bases between. The CDR3, as DNA: TGTGCCAGCAGTGAGGGGGGTTCTGGAAACACCATATATTTT. Its protein is CASSEGGSGNTIYF.

This sequence joins TRBV20-1 and TRBJ2-7; no firm D call. The CDR3 is 15 amino acids. CDR1 is DFQATT and CDR2 is SNEGSKA in the germline V gene (reference sequence). The V gene lost 4 bases and the J gene lost 3 bases, with 19 bases spanning the gap. CDR3 in amino acids: CSAMEMSIGDYEQYF. The CDR3 DNA reads as TGCAGTGCTATGGAAATGTCTATCGGAGACTACGAGCAGTACTTC.

The genes are TRBV14 and TRBJ2-4; 11 bases agree with TRBD2. V was clipped by 0 bases and J by 4 bases; unmatched bases: 8. Germline lookup yields CDR1 SGHDN and CDR2 FVKESK. The CDR3 is 18 amino acids. CDR3 sequence (DNA): TGTGCCAGCAGCCAAGAACTAGCGGGAGCAGTGGCTAAAAACATTCAGTACTTC. Residues: CASSQELAGAVAKNIQYF. The full variable domain, completed using reference TRBV14 and TRBJ2-4, is EAGVTQFPSHSVIEKGQTVTLRCDPISGHDNLYWYRRVMGKEIKFLLHFVKESKQDESGMPNNRFLAERTGGTYSTLKVQPAELEDSGVYFCASSQELAGAVAKNIQYFGAGTRLSVL.

As regards this clone: A junction end diverges from the germline sequence, so it may reflect a read error. The chain is built from TRBV7-6 and TRBJ1-2, with D possibly TRBD1 on 6 matching bases. Looked up from germline, CDR1 is SGHVS and CDR2 is FNYEAQ. This CDR3 has 14 residues. The CDR3 here is CASRAQGSGYGYSF. The CDR3 bases are TGTGCCAGCAGAGCACAGGGTTCCGGCTATGGCTACAGCTTC.

This clone is categorized as medium-sized. The chain joins TRBV28 to TRBJ1-1; D remains unclear. Germline V CDR1 and CDR2: MDHEN, SYDVKM. The CDR3 has 11 residues. V was shortened by 1 base and J by 5 bases, with 2 bases between the two germline ends. Written as DNA, the CDR3 is TGTGCCAGCAGTTTATCTACTGAAGCTTTCTTT. This translates into CASSLSTEAFF.

In regard to this clone: Sequence at one end of the junction differs from germline and may be a read error. The chain has TRBV28 and TRBJ2-5; possibly TRBD1 or TRBD2 for D (5 bases each). Germline CDR1 reads MDHEN; CDR2 reads SYDVKM. The CDR3 totals 13 residues. The CDR3 DNA sequence: TGTGTCAGCAGTACCCGGGACCGAGAGACCCATTACTTC. Amino acid sequence: CVSSTRDRETHYF.

This clone has at least ten counts. The V gene is TRBV5-1, the J gene TRBJ1-2; D uncertain. The ends were cut back, 0 bases at V and 8 bases at J, with 11 bases in the middle. The CDR3 consists of 13 residues. CDR1 is SGHRS and CDR2 is YFSETQ in the germline V gene. The CDR3 coding sequence is TGCGCCAGCAGCTTGGAACCGGGTGGAGGCTACACCTTC. Its translation: CASSLEPGGGYTF. Complete variable domain (other parts from reference TRBV5-1 and TRBJ1-2): KAGVTQTPRYLIKTRGQQVTLSCSPISGHRSVSWYQQTPGQGLQFLFEYFSETQRNKGNFPGRFSGRQFSNSRSEMNVSTLELGDSALYLCASSLEPGGGYTFGSGTRLTVV.

This clone was observed at least ten times. V gene TRBV7-9 combines with J gene TRBJ2-2; D is possibly TRBD1 (7 bases). The germline V gene has CDR1 SEHNR and CDR2 FQNEAQ (reference sequence). CDR3 length equals 15 residues. V was pared by 6 bases and J by 6 bases, with 17 bases between. This CDR3 reads CASRLRQGGAGELFF. CDR3 nucleotide sequence: TGTGCCAGCAGATTACGACAGGGAGGAGCCGGGGAGCTGTTTTTT.

This clone was detected ten times or more. The J gene is TRBJ2-7, the V gene TRBV9; D is unclear. This CDR3 spans 16 amino acids. The germline V and J ends were trimmed by 0 bases and 1 base, with 14 bases remaining between them. CDR1 SGDLS and CDR2 YYNGEE come from the germline V gene. In DNA form, the CDR3 reads TGTGCCAGCAGCGTAGGAGAAGGGCCAAGTTCCTACGAGCAGTACTTC. Translating it yields CASSVGEGPSSYEQYF.